The sequence of this T cell receptor (beta chain) was determined in a study of blood T cell repertoires in COVID-19. Per germline, CDR1 MDHEN and CDR2 SYDVKM. CDR3 length: 15 amino acids. Between the trimmed V and J ends, which lost 5 bases and 2 bases, there was a span of 13 bases. Authors' processing steps: Reference gene primer amplification in the assay estimated nucleated cell counts. The data were produced by immunoSEQ multiplex PCR, yet TCRdb's version contains in-frame clones alone and is incomplete. V, J and clone size were drawn from that table, and D and trimming were deduced from the DNA. The repertoire consists of under 60,000 clones, with about 85% occurring once and the leading ten covering around 9.6%.

The genes are TRBV28 and TRBJ1-3, with a possible D match to TRBD1 (5 bases). This receptor was taken from a human donor in a cohort sampled during active COVID-19. The sample taken for sequencing was peripheral blood. CDR3 residues: CASSLDPGTGNTIYF. CDR3 DNA: TGTGCCAGCAGTCTCGACCCAGGGACTGGAAACACCATATATTTT.